This TCR beta chain derives from a study of glioma-infiltrating T cells after dendritic cell vaccination. Study outcomes and limitations: TCR clonality showed no direct relationship with survival. Complete blood and tumor specimen sets were limited to few patients.

J was trimmed by 3 bases and V by 0 bases; bases with no gene match: 7. The germline CDR1 and CDR2 sequences are SGHRS and YFSETQ. This CDR3 is 16 amino acids long. This table comes from immunoSEQ multiplex PCR, and its TCRdb copy is limited to in-frame clones, with some not included. The table shows 65,000 to 80,000 clones, with roughly 79% occurring only once. Note on this clone: Its antigen is unidentified.

Specimen: blood, collected before dendritic cell vaccination. The sequence derives from a human donor with glioblastoma. The V gene is TRBV5-1, the J gene TRBJ2-7; 9 bases fit TRBD1. The CDR3 loop is CASSLDSPGQGYEQYF. CDR3 DNA: TGCGCCAGCAGCTTGGATTCGCCGGGACAGGGCTACGAGCAGTACTTC. The full variable domain, with the rest looked up from reference TRBV5-1 and TRBJ2-7, is KAGVTQTPRYLIKTRGQQVTLSCSPISGHRSVSWYQQTPGQGLQFLFEYFSETQRNKGNFPGRFSGRQFSNSRSEMNVSTLELGDSALYLCASSLDSPGQGYEQYFGPGTRLTVT.